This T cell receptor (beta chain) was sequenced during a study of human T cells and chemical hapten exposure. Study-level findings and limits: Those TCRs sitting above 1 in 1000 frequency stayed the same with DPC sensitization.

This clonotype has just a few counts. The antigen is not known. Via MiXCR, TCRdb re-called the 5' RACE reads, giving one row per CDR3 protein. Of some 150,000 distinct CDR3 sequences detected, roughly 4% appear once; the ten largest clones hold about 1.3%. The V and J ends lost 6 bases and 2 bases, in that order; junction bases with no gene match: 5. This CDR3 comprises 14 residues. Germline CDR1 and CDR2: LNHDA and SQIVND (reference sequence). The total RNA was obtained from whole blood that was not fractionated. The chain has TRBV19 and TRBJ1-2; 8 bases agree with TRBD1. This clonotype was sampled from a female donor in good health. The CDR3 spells CASRETGENYGYTF. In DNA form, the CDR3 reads TGTGCCAGTAGGGAGACAGGGGAGAACTATGGCTACACCTTC.